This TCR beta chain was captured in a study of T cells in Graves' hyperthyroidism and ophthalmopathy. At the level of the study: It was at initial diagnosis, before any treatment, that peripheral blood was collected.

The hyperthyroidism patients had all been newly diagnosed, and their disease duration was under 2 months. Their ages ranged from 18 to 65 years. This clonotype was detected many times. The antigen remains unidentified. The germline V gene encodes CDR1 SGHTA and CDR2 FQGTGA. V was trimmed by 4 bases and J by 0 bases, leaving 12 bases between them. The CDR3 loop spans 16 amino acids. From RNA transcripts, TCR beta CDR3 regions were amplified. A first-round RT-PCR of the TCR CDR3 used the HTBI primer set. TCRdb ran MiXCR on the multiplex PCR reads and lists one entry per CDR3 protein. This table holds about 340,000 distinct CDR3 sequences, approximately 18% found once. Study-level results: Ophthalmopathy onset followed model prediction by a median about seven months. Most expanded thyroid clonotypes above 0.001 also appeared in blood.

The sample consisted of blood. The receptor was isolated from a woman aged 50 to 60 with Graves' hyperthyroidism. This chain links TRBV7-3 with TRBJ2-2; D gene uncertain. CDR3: CASSSDTYPNTGELFF. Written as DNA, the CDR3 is TGTGCCAGCAGCTCCGACACTTACCCGAACACCGGGGAGCTGTTTTTT.